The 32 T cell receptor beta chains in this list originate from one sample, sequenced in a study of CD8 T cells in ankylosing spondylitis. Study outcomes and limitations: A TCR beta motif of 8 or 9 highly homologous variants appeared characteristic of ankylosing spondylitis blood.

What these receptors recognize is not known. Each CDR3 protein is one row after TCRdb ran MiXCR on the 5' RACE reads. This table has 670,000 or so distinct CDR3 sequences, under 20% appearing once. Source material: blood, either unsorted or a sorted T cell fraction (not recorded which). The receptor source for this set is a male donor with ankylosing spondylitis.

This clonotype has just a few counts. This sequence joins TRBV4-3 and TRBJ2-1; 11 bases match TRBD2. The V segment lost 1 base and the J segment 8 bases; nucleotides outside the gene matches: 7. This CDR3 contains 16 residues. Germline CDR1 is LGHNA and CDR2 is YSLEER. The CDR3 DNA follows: TGCGCCAGCAGCCAAGCGCGTAGCGGGAGGGTCGATGAGCAGTTCTTC. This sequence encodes CASSQARSGRVDEQFF.

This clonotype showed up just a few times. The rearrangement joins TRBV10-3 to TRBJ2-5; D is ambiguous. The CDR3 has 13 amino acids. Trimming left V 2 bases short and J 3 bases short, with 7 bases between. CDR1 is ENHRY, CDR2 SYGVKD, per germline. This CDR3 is CAISERTEETQYF. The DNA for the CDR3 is TGTGCCATCAGTGAGCGCACAGAAGAGACCCAGTACTTC.

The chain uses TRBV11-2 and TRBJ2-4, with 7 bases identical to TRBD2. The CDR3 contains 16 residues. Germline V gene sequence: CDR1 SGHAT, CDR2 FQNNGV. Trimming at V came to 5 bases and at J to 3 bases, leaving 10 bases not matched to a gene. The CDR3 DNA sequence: TGTGCCAGCAGCCCAGCGGGAAACTACTACAAAAACATTCAGTACTTC. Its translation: CASSPAGNYYKNIQYF.

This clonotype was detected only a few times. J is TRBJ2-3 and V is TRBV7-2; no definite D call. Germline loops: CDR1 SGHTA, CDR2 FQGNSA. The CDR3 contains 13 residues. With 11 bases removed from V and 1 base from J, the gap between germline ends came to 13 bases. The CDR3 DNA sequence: TGTGCCGCCCGTAAGGTTGGCACAGATACGCAGTATTTT. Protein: CAARKVGTDTQYF.

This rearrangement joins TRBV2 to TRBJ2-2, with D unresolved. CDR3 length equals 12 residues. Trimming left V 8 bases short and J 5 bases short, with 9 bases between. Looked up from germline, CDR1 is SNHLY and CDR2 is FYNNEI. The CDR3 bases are TGTGCCAGCGCCTCCGGAACCGGGGAGCTGTTTTTT. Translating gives CASASGTGELFF.

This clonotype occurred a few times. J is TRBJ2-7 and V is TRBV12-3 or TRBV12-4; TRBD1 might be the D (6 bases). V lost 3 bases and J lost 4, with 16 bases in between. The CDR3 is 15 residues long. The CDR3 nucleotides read TGTGCCAGCAGTTTTGGTCGGACAGACCCGTACGAGCAGTACTTC. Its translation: CASSFGRTDPYEQYF.

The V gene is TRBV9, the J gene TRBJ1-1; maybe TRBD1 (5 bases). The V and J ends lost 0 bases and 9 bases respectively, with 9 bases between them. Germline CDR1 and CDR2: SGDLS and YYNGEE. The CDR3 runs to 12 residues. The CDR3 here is CASSVGAGQAFF. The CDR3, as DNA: TGTGCCAGCAGCGTAGGGGCAGGGCAAGCTTTCTTT.

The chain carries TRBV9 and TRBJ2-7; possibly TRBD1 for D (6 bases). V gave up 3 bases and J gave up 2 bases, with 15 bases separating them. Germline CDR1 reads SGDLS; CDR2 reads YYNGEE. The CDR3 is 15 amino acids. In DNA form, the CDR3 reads TGTGCCAGCAGCGCCTGGGACAACCCAACCTACGAGCAGTACTTC. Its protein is CASSAWDNPTYEQYF. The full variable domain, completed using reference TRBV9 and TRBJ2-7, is DSGVTQTPKHLITATGQRVTLRCSPRSGDLSVYWYQQSLDQGLQFLIQYYNGEERAKGNILERFSAQQFPDLHSELNLSSLELGDSALYFCASSAWDNPTYEQYFGPGTRLTVT.

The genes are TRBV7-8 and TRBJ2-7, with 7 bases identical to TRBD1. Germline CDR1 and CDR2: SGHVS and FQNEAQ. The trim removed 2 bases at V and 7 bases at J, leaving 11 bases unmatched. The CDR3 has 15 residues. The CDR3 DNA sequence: TGTGCCAGCAGCTTATGGTGGGACAGTCGTAGGGAGCAGTACTTC. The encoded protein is CASSLWWDSRREQYF. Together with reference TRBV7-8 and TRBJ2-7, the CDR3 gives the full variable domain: GAGVSQSPRYKVAKRGQDVALRCDPISGHVSLFWYQQALGQGPEFLTYFQNEAQLDKSGLPSDRFFAERPEGSVSTLKIQRTQQEDSAVYLCASSLWWDSRREQYFGPGTRLTVT.

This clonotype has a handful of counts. The CDR3 protein is CASTPGTYGYTF. The CDR3 DNA follows: TGCGCCAGCACACCCGGGACCTATGGCTACACCTTC. The gene calls are TRBV10-2 and TRBJ1-2; TRBD1 might be the D (5 bases). Deletions cut 7 bases from V and 4 bases from J, with 10 bases between. This CDR3 contains 12 residues. CDR1 and CDR2 from the germline V gene are WSHSY and SAAADI.

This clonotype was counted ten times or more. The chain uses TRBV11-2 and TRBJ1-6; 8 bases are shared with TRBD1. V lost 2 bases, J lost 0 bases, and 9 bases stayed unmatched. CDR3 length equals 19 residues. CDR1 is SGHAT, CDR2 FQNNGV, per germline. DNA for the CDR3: TGTGCCAGCAGCTTAACCGGGACAGGCTTCAGCTCCTATAATTCACCCCTCCACTTT. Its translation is CASSLTGTGFSSYNSPLHF. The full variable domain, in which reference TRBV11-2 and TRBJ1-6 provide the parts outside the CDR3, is EAGVAQSPRYKIIEKRQSVAFWCNPISGHATLYWYQQILGQGPKLLIQFQNNGVVDDSQLPKDRFSAERLKGVDSTLKIQPAKLEDSAVYLCASSLTGTGFSSYNSPLHFGNGTRLTVT.

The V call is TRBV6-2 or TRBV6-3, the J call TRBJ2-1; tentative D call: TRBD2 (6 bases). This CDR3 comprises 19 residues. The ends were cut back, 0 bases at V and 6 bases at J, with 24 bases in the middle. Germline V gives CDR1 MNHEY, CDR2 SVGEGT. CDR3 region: CASSYSRGWVSGLFNEQFF. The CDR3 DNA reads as TGTGCCAGCAGTTACTCCCGGGGGTGGGTCTCAGGTCTCTTCAATGAGCAGTTCTTC.

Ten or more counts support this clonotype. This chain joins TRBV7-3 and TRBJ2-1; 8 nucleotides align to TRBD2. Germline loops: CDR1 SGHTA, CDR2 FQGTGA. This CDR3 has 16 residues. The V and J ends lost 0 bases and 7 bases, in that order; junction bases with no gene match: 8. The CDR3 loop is CASSLTGTRGQNEQFF. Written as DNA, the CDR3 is TGTGCCAGCAGCTTAACGGGGACTAGAGGACAGAATGAGCAGTTCTTC. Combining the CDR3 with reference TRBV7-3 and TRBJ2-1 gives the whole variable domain GAGVSQTPSNKVTEKGKYVELRCDPISGHTALYWYRQSLGQGPEFLIYFQGTGAADDSGLPNDRFFAVRPEGSVSTLKIQRTERGDSAVYLCASSLTGTRGQNEQFFGPGTRLTVL.

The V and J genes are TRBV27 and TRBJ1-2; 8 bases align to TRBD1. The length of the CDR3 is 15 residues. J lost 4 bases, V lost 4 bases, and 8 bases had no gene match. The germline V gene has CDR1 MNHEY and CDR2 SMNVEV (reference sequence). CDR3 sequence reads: CASSSGGAGLYGYTF. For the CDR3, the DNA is TGTGCCAGCAGTTCAGGGGGCGCGGGCCTCTATGGCTACACCTTC.

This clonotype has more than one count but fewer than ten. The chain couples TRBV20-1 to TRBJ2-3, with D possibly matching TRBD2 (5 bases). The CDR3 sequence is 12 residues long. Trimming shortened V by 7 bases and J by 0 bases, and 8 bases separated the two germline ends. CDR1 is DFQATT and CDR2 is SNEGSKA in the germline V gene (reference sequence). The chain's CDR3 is CSVTRSTDTQYF. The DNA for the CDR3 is TGCAGTGTCACTAGGAGCACAGATACGCAGTATTTT.

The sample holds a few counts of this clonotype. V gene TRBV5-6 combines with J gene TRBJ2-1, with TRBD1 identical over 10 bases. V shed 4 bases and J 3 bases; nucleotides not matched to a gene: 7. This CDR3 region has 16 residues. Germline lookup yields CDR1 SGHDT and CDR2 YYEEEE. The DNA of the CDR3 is TGTGCCAGCAGCCCACGAGGGACAGGGGTCTACAATGAGCAGTTCTTC. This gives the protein CASSPRGTGVYNEQFF.

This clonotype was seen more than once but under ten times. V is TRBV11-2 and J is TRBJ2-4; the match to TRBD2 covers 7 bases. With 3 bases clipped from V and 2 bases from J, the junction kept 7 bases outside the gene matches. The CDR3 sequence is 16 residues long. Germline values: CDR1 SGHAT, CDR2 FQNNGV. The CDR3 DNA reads TGTGCCAGCAGCTTCCTCAGCGGGAATACCAAAAACATTCAGTACTTC. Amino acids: CASSFLSGNTKNIQYF.

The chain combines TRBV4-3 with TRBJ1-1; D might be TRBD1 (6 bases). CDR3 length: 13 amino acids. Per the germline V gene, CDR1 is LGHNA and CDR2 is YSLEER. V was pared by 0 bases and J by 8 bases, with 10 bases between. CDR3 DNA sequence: TGCGCCAGCAGCCAAGAGTTTGGGACAGAAGCTTTCTTT. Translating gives CASSQEFGTEAFF.

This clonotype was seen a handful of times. In DNA, the CDR3 is TGTGCCAGCAGTTTATATAGGACTTCGGCATATGGCTACACCTTC. This codes for CASSLYRTSAYGYTF. The rearrangement links TRBV12-3 or TRBV12-4 to TRBJ1-2; D is undetermined. This CDR3 contains 15 residues. The germline V and J ends were trimmed by 2 bases and 5 bases, with 15 bases remaining between them.

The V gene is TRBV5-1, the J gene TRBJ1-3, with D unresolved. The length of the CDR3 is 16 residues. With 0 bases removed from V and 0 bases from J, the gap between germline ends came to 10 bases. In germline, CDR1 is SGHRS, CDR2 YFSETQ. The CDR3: CASSLDRRDSGNTIYF. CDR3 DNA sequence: TGCGCCAGCAGCTTGGACCGGAGAGACTCTGGAAACACCATATATTTT.

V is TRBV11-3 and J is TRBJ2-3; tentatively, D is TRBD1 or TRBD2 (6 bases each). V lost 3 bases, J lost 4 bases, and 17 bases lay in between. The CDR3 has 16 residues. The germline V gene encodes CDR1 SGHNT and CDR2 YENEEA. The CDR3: CASSFGDGGVSDTQYF. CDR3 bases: TGTGCCAGCAGCTTCGGCGACGGGGGCGTGTCAGATACGCAGTATTTT. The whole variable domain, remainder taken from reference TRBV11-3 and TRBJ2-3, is EAGVVQSPRYKIIEKKQPVAFWCNPISGHNTLYWYLQNLGQGPELLIRYENEEAVDDSQLPKDRFSAERLKGVDSTLKIQPAELGDSAVYLCASSFGDGGVSDTQYFGPGTRLTVL.

The CDR3 here is CASSTQRGGHNEQFF. CDR3 nucleotides: TGTGCCAGCAGCACTCAGCGGGGGGGCCACAATGAGCAGTTCTTC. This chain links TRBV9 with TRBJ2-1; 10 bases agree with TRBD2. V trimming: 4 bases; J trimming: 5 bases; junction bases outside the gene matches: 6. The CDR3 has 15 amino acids. CDR1 is SGDLS, CDR2 YYNGEE, per germline.

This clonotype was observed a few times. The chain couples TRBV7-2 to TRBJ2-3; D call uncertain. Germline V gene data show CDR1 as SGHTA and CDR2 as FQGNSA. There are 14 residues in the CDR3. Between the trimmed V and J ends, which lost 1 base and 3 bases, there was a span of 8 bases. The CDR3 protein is CASSLGSITDTQYF. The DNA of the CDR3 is TGTGCCAGCAGCTTAGGGAGTATAACAGATACGCAGTATTTT.

For the CDR3, the DNA is TGTGCCAGCTCACCGGCTAGCATTGAGCAGTTCTTC. Its translation: CASSPASIEQFF. The gene calls are TRBV18 and TRBJ2-1; a possible D gene is TRBD2 (5 bases). The V end was cut by 3 bases, the J end by 9 bases, with 9 bases between. This CDR3 contains 12 residues. CDR1 is KGHSH, CDR2 LQKENI, per germline.

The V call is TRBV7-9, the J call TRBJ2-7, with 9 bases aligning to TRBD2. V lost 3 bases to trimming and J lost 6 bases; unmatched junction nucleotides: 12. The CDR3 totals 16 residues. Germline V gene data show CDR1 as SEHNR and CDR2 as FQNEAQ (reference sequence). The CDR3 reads CASSLVAGVGHPEQYF. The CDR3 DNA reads TGTGCCAGCAGCTTGGTAGCGGGAGTTGGCCATCCCGAGCAGTACTTC.

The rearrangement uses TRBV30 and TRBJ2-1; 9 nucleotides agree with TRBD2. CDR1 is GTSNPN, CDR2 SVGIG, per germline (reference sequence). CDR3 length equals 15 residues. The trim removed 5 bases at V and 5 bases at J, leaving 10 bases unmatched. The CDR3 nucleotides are TGTGCCTGGCGCCCCAGCGGGGGGCTTAACAATGAGCAGTTCTTC. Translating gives CAWRPSGGLNNEQFF.

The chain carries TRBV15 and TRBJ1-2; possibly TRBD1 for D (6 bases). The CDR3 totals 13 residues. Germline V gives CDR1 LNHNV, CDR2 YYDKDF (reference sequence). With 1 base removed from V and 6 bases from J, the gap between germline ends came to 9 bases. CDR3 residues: CATSRVGGDGYTF. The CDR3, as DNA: TGTGCCACCAGCAGAGTAGGGGGAGATGGCTACACCTTC.

The CDR3 DNA follows: TGCAGTGCTAGAGATCCCTCGAGGACAGGGGGCAGTGATTCACCCCTCCACTTT. This sequence encodes CSARDPSRTGGSDSPLHF. V gene TRBV20-1 combines with J gene TRBJ1-6; 11 positions match TRBD1. The CDR3 sequence is 18 residues long. V dropped 0 bases and J dropped 8; count of bases not matched to a gene: 12. From germline, CDR1 is DFQATT and CDR2 SNEGSKA (reference sequence).

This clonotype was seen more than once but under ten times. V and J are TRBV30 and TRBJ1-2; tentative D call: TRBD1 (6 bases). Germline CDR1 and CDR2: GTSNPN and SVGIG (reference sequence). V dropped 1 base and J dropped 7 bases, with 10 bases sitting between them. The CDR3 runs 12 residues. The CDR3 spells CAWSEAGVGYTF. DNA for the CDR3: TGTGCCTGGAGTGAGGCAGGGGTTGGCTACACCTTC.

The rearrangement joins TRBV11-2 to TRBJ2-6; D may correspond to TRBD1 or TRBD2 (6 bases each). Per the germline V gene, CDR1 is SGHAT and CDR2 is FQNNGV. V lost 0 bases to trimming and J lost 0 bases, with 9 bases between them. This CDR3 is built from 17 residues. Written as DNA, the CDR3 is TGTGCCAGCAGCTTAGAAGGGGGGTACTCTGGGGCCAACGTCCTGACTTTC. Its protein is CASSLEGGYSGANVLTF.

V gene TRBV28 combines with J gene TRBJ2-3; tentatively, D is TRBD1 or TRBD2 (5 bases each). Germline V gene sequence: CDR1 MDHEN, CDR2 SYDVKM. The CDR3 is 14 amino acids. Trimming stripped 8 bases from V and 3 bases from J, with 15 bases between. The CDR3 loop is CASLTRGETDTQYF. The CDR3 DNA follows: TGTGCCAGCCTCACTAGGGGAGAAACAGATACGCAGTATTTT.

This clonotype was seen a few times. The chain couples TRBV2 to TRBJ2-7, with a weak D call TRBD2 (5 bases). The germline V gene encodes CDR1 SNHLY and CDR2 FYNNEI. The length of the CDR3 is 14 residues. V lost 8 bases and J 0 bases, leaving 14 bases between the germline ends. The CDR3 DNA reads TGTGCCAGCTTAGACTTCACTAGCTCCTACGAGCAGTACTTC. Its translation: CASLDFTSSYEQYF. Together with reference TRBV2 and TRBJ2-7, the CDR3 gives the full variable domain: EPEVTQTPSHQVTQMGQEVILRCVPISNHLYFYWYRQILGQKVEFLVSFYNNEISEKSEIFDDQFSVERPDGSNFTLKIRSTKLEDSAMYFCASLDFTSSYEQYFGPGTRLTVT.